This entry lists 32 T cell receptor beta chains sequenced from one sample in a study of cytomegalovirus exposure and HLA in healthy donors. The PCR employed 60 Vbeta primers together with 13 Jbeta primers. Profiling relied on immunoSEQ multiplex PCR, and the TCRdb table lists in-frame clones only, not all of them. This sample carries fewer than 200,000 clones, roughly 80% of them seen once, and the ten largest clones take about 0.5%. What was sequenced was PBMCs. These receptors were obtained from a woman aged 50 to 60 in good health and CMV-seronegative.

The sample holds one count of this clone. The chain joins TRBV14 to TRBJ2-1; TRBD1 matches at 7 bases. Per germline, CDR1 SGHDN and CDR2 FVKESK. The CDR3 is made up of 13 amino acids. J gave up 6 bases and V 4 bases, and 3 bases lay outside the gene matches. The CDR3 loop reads CASSRPGGNEQFF. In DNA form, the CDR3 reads TGTGCCAGCAGCCGGCCAGGGGGCAATGAGCAGTTCTTC.

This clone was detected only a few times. CDR3 nucleotides: TGTGCCAGCAGCGCATCGGCGGGATTCACAGATACGCAGTATTTT. The encoded protein is CASSASAGFTDTQYF. The chain combines TRBV9 with TRBJ2-3, with D possibly being TRBD2 (6 bases). The CDR3 sequence is 15 residues long. V lost 3 bases to trimming and J lost 2 bases, with 13 bases between them. Germline assignment: CDR1 SGDLS and CDR2 YYNGEE.

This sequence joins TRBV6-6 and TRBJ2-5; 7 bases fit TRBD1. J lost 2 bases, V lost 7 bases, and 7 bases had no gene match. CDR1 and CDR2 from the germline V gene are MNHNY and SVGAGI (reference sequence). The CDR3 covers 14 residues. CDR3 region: CASIDSGGQETQYF. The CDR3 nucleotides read TGTGCCAGCATTGATTCAGGGGGACAAGAGACCCAGTACTTC.

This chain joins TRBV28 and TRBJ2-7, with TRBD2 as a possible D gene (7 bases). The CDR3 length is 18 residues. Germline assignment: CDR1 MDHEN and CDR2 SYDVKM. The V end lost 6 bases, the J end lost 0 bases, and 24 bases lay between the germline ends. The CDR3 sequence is CASSPAPPWEGGSYEQYF. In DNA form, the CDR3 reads TGTGCCAGCAGCCCGGCCCCCCCGTGGGAGGGGGGCTCCTACGAGCAGTACTTC.

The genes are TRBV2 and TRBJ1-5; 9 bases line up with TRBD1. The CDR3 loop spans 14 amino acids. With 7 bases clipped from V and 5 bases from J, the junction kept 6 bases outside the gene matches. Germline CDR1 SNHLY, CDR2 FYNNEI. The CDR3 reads CASNPGQGHQPQHF. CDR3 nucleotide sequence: TGTGCCAGCAACCCGGGACAGGGACATCAGCCCCAGCATTTT.

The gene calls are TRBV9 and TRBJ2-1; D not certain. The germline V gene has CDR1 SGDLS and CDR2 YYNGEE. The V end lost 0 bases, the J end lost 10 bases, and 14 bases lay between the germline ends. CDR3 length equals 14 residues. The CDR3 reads CASSVETGTREQFF. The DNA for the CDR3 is TGTGCCAGCAGCGTAGAAACTGGTACGAGAGAGCAGTTCTTC.

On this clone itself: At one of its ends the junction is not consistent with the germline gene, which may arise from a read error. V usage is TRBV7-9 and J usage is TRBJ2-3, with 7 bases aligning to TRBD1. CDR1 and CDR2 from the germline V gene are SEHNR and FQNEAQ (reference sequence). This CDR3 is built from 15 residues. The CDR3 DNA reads TGTTCCAGCCTATTCCCCCGAGGGGGCTCAGATACGCAGTATTTT. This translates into CSSLFPRGGSDTQYF.

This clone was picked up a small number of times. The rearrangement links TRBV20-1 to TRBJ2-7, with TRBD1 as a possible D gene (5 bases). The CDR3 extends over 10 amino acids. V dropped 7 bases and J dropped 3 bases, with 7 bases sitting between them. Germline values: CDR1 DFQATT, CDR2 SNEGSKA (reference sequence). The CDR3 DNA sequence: TGCAGTGTGACAGACTACGAGCAGTACTTC. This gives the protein CSVTDYEQYF.

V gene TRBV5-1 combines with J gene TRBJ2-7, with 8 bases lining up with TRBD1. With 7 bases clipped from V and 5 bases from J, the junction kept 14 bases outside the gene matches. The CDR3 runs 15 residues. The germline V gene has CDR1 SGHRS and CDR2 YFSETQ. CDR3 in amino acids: CASQITTGEVDEQYF. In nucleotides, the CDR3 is TGCGCCAGCCAGATCACGACAGGGGAGGTTGACGAGCAGTACTTC.

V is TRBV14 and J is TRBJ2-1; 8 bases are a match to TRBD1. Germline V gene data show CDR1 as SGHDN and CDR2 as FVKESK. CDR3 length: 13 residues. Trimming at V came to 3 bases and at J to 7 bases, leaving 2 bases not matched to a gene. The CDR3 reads CASSQDRANEQFF. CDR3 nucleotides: TGTGCCAGCAGCCAGGACAGGGCAAATGAGCAGTTCTTC.

The CDR3 sequence is CASSHTPGLGTDTQYF. The DNA for the CDR3 is TGTGCCAGCAGCCATACCCCGGGACTGGGCACAGATACGCAGTATTTT. The rearrangement links TRBV14 to TRBJ2-3; perhaps TRBD2 as D (6 bases). CDR1 and CDR2 (germline): SGHDN, FVKESK. Trimming cost V 3 bases and J 1 base, with 14 bases left between them. CDR3 size: 16 residues.

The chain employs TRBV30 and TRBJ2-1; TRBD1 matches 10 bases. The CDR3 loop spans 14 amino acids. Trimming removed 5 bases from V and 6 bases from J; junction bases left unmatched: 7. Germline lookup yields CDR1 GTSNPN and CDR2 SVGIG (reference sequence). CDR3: CAWEDRTGGNEQFF. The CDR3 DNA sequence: TGTGCCTGGGAAGACAGGACAGGGGGCAATGAGCAGTTCTTC.

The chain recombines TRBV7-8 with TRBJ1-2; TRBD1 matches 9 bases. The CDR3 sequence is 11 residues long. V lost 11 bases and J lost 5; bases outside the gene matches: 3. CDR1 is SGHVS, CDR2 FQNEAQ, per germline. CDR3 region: CAPDRGYGYTF. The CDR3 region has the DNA TGTGCCCCAGACAGGGGGTATGGCTACACCTTC. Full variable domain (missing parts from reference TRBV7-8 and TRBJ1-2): GAGVSQSPRYKVAKRGQDVALRCDPISGHVSLFWYQQALGQGPEFLTYFQNEAQLDKSGLPSDRFFAERPEGSVSTLKIQRTQQEDSAVYLCAPDRGYGYTFGSGTRLTVV.

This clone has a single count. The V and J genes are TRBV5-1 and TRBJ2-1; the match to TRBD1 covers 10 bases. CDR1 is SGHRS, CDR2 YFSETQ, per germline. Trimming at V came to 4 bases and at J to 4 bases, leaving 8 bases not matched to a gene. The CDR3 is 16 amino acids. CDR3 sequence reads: CASSPQTGGEYNEQFF. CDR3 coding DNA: TGCGCCAGCAGCCCTCAGACAGGGGGCGAATACAATGAGCAGTTCTTC.

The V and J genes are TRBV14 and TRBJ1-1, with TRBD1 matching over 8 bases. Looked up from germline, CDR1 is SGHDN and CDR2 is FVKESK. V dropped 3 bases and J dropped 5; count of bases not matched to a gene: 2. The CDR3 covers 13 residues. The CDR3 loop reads CASSHRGRTEAFF. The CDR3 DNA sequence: TGTGCCAGCAGCCACAGGGGGCGGACTGAAGCTTTCTTT.

CDR3 loop: CASSLVVSGETEQYF. The CDR3 DNA sequence: TGTGCCAGCAGCTTAGTTGTTAGCGGGGAGACAGAGCAGTACTTC. The J gene is TRBJ2-7, the V gene TRBV11-2; 8 bases are a match to TRBD2. V lost 1 base and J lost 7; bases outside the gene matches: 9. Germline CDR1 and CDR2: SGHAT and FQNNGV. CDR3 size: 15 residues.

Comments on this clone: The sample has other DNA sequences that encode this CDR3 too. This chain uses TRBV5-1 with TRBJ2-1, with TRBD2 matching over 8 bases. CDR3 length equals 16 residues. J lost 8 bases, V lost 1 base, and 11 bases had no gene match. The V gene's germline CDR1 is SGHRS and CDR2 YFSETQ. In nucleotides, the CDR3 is TGCGCCAGCAGCTTGTACTCGGAGCGGGAGAGGGATGAGCAGTTCTTC. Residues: CASSLYSERERDEQFF. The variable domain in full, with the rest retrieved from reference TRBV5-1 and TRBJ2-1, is KAGVTQTPRYLIKTRGQQVTLSCSPISGHRSVSWYQQTPGQGLQFLFEYFSETQRNKGNFPGRFSGRQFSNSRSEMNVSTLELGDSALYLCASSLYSERERDEQFFGPGTRLTVL.

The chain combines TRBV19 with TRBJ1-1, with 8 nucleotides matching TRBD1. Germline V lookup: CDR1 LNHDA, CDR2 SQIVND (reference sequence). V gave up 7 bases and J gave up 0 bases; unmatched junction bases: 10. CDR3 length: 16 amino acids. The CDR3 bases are TGTGCCAGTAACCTAGGAGGGGACAGGCTGAACACTGAAGCTTTCTTT. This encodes CASNLGGDRLNTEAFF. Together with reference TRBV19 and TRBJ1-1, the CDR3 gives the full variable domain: DGGITQSPKYLFRKEGQNVTLSCEQNLNHDAMYWYRQDPGQGLRLIYYSQIVNDFQKGDIAEGYSVSREKKESFPLTVTSAQKNPTAFYLCASNLGGDRLNTEAFFGQGTRLTVV.

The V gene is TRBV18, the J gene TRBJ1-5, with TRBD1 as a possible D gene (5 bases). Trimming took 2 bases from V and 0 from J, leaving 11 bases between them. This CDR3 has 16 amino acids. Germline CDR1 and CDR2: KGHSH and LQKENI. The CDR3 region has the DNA TGTGCCAGCTCACCAACGGGGGGAGGTAGCAATCAGCCCCAGCATTTT. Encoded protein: CASSPTGGGSNQPQHF.

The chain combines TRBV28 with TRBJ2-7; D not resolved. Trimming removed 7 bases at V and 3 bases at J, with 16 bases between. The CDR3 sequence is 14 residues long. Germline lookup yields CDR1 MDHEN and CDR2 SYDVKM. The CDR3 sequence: CASITAVGGYEQYF. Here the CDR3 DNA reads TGTGCCAGCATTACGGCGGTTGGCGGCTACGAGCAGTACTTC.

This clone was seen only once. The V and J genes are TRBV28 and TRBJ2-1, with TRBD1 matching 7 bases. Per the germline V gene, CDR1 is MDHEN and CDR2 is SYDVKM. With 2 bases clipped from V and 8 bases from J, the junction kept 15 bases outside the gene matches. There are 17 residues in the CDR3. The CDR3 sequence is CASSLILGVDREDEQFF. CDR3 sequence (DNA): TGTGCCAGCAGTTTAATTTTGGGGGTCGACAGGGAAGATGAGCAGTTCTTC.

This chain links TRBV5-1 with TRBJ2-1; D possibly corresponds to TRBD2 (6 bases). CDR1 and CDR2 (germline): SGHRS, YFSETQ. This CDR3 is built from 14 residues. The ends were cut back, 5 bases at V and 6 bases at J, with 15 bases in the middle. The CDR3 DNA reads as TGCGCCAGCAGTGATAGCGGCCTCATCAATGAGCAGTTCTTC. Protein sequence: CASSDSGLINEQFF.

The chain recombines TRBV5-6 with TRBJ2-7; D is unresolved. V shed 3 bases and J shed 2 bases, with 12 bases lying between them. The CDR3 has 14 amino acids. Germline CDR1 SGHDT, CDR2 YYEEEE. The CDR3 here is CASSSVDTAYEQYF. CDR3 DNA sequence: TGTGCCAGCAGCTCGGTGGATACAGCCTACGAGCAGTACTTC.

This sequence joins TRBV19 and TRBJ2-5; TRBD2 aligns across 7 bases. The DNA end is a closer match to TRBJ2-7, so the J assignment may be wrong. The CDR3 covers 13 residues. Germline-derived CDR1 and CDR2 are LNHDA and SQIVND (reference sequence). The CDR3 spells CASSSGRSYEQYF. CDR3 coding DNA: TGTGCCAGTAGTAGCGGGAGATCGTACGAGCAGTACTTC.

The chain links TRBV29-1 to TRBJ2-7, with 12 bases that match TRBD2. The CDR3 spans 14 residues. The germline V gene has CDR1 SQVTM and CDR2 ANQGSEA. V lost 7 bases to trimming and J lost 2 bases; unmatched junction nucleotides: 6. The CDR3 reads CSAGLAGPPYEQYF. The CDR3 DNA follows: TGCAGCGCCGGACTAGCGGGGCCCCCCTACGAGCAGTACTTC.

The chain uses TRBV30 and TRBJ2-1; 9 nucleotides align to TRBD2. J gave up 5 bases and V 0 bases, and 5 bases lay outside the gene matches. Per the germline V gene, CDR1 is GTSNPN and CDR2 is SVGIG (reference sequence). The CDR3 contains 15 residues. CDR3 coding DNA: TGTGCCTGGAGTGTAGGGCTAGCGGGAAACAATGAGCAGTTCTTC. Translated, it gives CAWSVGLAGNNEQFF.

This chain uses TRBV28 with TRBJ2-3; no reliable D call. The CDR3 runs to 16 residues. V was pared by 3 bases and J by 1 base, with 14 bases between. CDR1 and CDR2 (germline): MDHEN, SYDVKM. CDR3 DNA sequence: TGTGCCAGCAGTTTTATTAGCATTCTTGGCACAGATACGCAGTATTTT. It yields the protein CASSFISILGTDTQYF.

DNA of the CDR3: TGTGCCAGCAGCTTATCCCAAGCGGGAGGTGGCTACAATGAGCAGTTCTTC. This encodes CASSLSQAGGGYNEQFF. The chain combines TRBV7-6 with TRBJ2-1; 9 bases are shared with TRBD2. The CDR3 has 17 amino acids. Trimming removed 2 bases from V and 3 bases from J; junction bases left unmatched: 8. Germline assignment: CDR1 SGHVS and CDR2 FNYEAQ.

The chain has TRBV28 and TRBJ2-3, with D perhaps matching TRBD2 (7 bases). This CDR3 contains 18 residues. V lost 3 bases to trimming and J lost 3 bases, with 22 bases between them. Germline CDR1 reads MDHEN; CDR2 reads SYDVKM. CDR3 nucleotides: TGTGCCAGCAGTTTGATCCCAGGGCGGGGGCTAGCAACAGATACGCAGTATTTT. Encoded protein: CASSLIPGRGLATDTQYF.

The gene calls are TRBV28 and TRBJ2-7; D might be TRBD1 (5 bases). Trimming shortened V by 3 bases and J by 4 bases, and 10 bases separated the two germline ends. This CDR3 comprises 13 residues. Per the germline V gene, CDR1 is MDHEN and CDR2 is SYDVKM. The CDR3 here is CASSLHRSYEQYF. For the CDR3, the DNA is TGTGCCAGCAGTTTGCACAGGAGTTACGAGCAGTACTTC. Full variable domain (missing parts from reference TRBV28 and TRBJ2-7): DVKVTQSSRYLVKRTGEKVFLECVQDMDHENMFWYRQDPGLGLRLIYFSYDVKMKEKGDIPEGYSVSREKKERFSLILESASTNQTSMYLCASSLHRSYEQYFGPGTRLTVT.

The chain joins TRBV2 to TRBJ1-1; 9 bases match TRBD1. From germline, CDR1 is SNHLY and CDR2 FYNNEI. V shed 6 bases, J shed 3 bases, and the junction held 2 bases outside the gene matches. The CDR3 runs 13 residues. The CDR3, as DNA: TGTGCCAGCAGGGACAGGGGATACACTGAAGCTTTCTTT. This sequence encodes CASRDRGYTEAFF.

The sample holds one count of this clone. The CDR3 is CASSPGGEYGYTF. The CDR3 DNA reads as TGTGCCAGCAGCCCGGGGGGGGAATATGGCTACACCTTC. V is TRBV9 and J is TRBJ1-2, with D perhaps TRBD1 (5 bases). Trimming pared 4 bases from V and 5 bases from J, leaving 12 bases between. The germline V gene has CDR1 SGDLS and CDR2 YYNGEE. The CDR3 spans 13 residues.